The 10 T cell receptor beta chains given below trace back to one sample, sequenced in a study of T-cell memory formation after mild COVID-19. Using its own MiXCR run on the 5' RACE reads, TCRdb lists one record per CDR3 protein. The sample has a few hundred thousand distinct CDR3 sequences, over 13% seen once; the top ten hold 22%. Sequencing was carried out using PBMCs or a T cell subset sorted from them (not recorded which). The receptors were sampled from a man younger than 35 who had mild COVID-19 (a few samples of this study predate the infection). Cell type and time point are not known.

This chain links TRBV19 with TRBJ2-1; no reliable D call. CDR3 size: 15 residues. Germline V CDR1 and CDR2: LNHDA, SQIVND (reference sequence). The germline V and J ends were trimmed by 5 bases and 5 bases, with 16 bases remaining between them. The CDR3 region has the DNA TGTGCCAGTAGTGGATACCAGCTCAGCGACAATGAGCAGTTCTTC. Its translation is CASSGYQLSDNEQFF.

The chain couples TRBV5-1 to TRBJ1-2; 7 positions agree with TRBD1. The J segment lost 2 bases and the V segment lost 4 bases, leaving 8 bases of the junction unmatched. CDR3 length equals 15 residues. Germline V lookup: CDR1 SGHRS, CDR2 YFSETQ. CDR3 sequence: CASSQSPGGNYGYTF. The CDR3 region has the DNA TGCGCCAGCAGCCAGAGTCCAGGGGGAAACTATGGCTACACCTTC.

The chain recombines TRBV5-1 with TRBJ1-4; 7 bases align to TRBD1. This CDR3 comprises 18 residues. The trim removed 4 bases at V and 4 bases at J, leaving 16 bases unmatched. CDR1 and CDR2 from the germline V gene are SGHRS and YFSETQ. CDR3: CASSLHPSGGRNNEKLFF. The CDR3 nucleotides are TGCGCCAGCAGCCTACACCCATCAGGGGGTCGTAATAATGAAAAACTGTTTTTT.

In its sample, this clonotype was seen a few times. The CDR3 protein is CASSECPSRPGSYEQYV. The CDR3 region has the DNA TGTGCCAGCAGTGAGTGCCCCAGCAGGCCGGGTTCCTACGAGCAGTACGTC. This chain connects TRBV25-1 to TRBJ2-7, with D uncertain. Germline V gene sequence: CDR1 MGHDK, CDR2 SYGVNS. Trimming stripped 3 bases from V and 1 base from J, with 19 bases between. There are 17 residues in the CDR3.

This clonotype came up a few times. This rearrangement joins TRBV4-2 to TRBJ2-1; 7 positions agree with TRBD2. Germline CDR1 reads LGHNA; CDR2 reads YNFKEQ. J lost 5 bases, V lost 3 bases, and 7 bases had no gene match. CDR3 length: 15 residues. The CDR3 DNA is TGTGCCAGCAGCCATTCCAGACTAGCCGACAATGAGCAGTTCTTC. It translates to CASSHSRLADNEQFF.

Many counts were recorded for this clonotype. One junction end does not reproduce the germline sequence, and a read error may be involved. This chain uses TRBV5-1 with TRBJ2-5; TRBD1 matches 9 bases. The CDR3 has 13 residues. Germline CDR1 is SGHRS and CDR2 is YFSETQ. CDR3: CASSPDRGETQYF. CDR3 DNA: TGTGCCAGCAGCCCTGACAGGGGGGAGACCCAGTACTTC.

V usage is TRBV6-2 or TRBV6-3 and J usage is TRBJ2-7, with D perhaps matching TRBD1 (5 bases). From germline, CDR1 is MNHEY and CDR2 SVGEGT. There are 16 residues in the CDR3. Between the trimmed V and J ends, which lost 0 bases and 1 base, there was a span of 13 bases. The CDR3 loop is CASSYSLRQGSYEQYF. The DNA for the CDR3 is TGTGCCAGCAGTTACTCGTTGAGGCAGGGTTCCTACGAGCAGTACTTC.

This clonotype turned up a few times. CDR3: CASVSGGSGTEAFF. The CDR3 nucleotides read TGTGCCAGCGTTTCCGGGGGCAGCGGCACTGAAGCTTTCTTT. V and J are TRBV18 and TRBJ1-1, with D tentatively TRBD1 (6 bases). The CDR3 runs 14 residues. Germline lookup yields CDR1 KGHSH and CDR2 LQKENI. V shed 8 bases and J shed 4 bases, with 17 bases lying between them.

In its sample, this clonotype was seen a few times. The genes are TRBV4-3 and TRBJ2-5; the match to TRBD1 covers 8 bases. The CDR3 is 16 residues long. The germline V gene encodes CDR1 LGHNA and CDR2 YSLEER. V shed 0 bases and J 2 bases; nucleotides not matched to a gene: 5. The CDR3 reads CASSQEPTGVQETQYF. The CDR3 region has the DNA TGCGCCAGCAGCCAAGAACCGACAGGGGTACAAGAGACCCAGTACTTC.

Many counts were recorded for this clonotype. The CDR3 sequence: CASREDGWTQYF. CDR3 DNA sequence: TGTGCCAGCAGAGAGGACGGGTGGACCCAGTACTTC. The chain has TRBV12-3 or TRBV12-4 and TRBJ2-5; D gene unclear. V dropped 6 bases and J dropped 7 bases, with 12 bases sitting between them. The CDR3 covers 12 residues.